This TCR beta chain was obtained from a study of cytomegalovirus exposure and HLA in healthy donors. Study information: Later, an analysis reported that the approximately 120 validation repertoires had used the same platform as the 500 to 750 first-cohort repertoires.

The donors were part of the roughly 130-subject validation cohort, which stood apart from the 666-subject first cohort. Findings and limits, study-wide: A few chains tied to CMV proved CMV antigen-specific in vitro. The TCR clusters that emerged in the first cohort tended, a later analysis found, to co-occur in the approximately 130 validation repertoires.

V shed 3 bases and J 0 bases; nucleotides not matched to a gene: 19. This CDR3 spans 21 amino acids. The germline V gene encodes CDR1 SNHLY and CDR2 FYNNEI. The table came from immunoSEQ multiplex PCR; TCRdb's copy has only in-frame clones and leaves some out. Here the sample spans roughly 100,000 clones, approximately 94% being singletons. Regarding this clone: The antigen is not known.

The chain combines TRBV2 with TRBJ1-4, with 7 positions matching TRBD1. The sequence was collected from a woman under 30 in good health and CMV-seronegative. Source material: PBMCs. The CDR3 nucleotides are TGTGCCAGCAGTGAGCCCGAGTTAGCCGGACAGGCCCTTGCAACTAATGAAAAACTGTTTTTT. Residues: CASSEPELAGQALATNEKLFF.